This TCR beta chain was recorded in a study of T-cell reconstitution after alpha-beta-depleted transplantation in children. This sample's TCRbeta library carried unique molecular identifier barcodes. From the PCR reads, TCRdb called clonotypes with MiXCR, one entry per CDR3 protein. The sample carries some 600,000 distinct CDR3 sequences, 13% recorded once. Germline values: CDR1 SGHTA, CDR2 FQGNSA. CDR3 length: 12 amino acids. V lost 5 bases to trimming and J lost 11 bases, with 15 bases between them. The chain couples TRBV7-2 to TRBJ1-1, with a possible D match to TRBD1 (5 bases). This sample comprised PBMCs, mostly from graft donor cells, obtained 360 days after TCRalphabeta/CD19-depleted stem cell transplant. The source of this sequence is a male patient between 10 and 17 years old who had a stem cell transplant for acute myeloid leukemia, so the T cells may come from the graft donor. The CDR3 DNA sequence: TGTGCCAGCAGCCAGACCCCGGGGGACGCTTTCTTT. Encoded protein: CASSQTPGDAFF.